A selection of T cell receptor beta chains follows, all from one sample in a study of cytomegalovirus exposure and HLA in healthy donors. This table comes from immunoSEQ multiplex PCR, and its TCRdb copy is limited to in-frame clones, with some not included. The profile shows about 160,000 clones, around 76% of them singletons. The specimen sequenced was PBMCs. The receptors come from a girl aged 10-17 years in good health and CMV-seropositive. Both conserved end residues are part of each CDR3. Each record gives: V gene, clone size, J gene, D gene, CDR3 DNA, CDR3 protein. A D gene is named only where the DNA matches it firmly. The size entry is marked missing in some rows and otherwise reads once, few, many or a size class.

V gene: TRBV2
clone size: few
J gene: TRBJ1-1
D gene: .
CDR3 DNA: TGTGCCAGCAGGGGAGGGTATTTAATTCGGACTGAAGCTTTCTTT
CDR3 protein: CASRGGYLIRTEAFF

V gene: TRBV28
clone size: .
J gene: TRBJ1-1
D gene: TRBD1
CDR3 DNA: TGTGCCAGCAGTTTAGCGACAGGGGCGAGCACTGAAGCTTTCTTT
CDR3 protein: CASSLATGASTEAFF

V gene: TRBV28
clone size: .
J gene: TRBJ2-5
D gene: TRBD1
CDR3 DNA: TGTGCCAGCAGTGGGGACAGGGAAGAGACCCAGTACTTC
CDR3 protein: CASSGDREETQYF

V gene: TRBV11-2
clone size: .
J gene: TRBJ1-1
D gene: TRBD1
CDR3 DNA: TGTGCCAGCAGCTTAGATACTTATACGGGACAGGCGGCTTTCTTT
CDR3 protein: CASSLDTYTGQAAFF

V gene: TRBV6-6
clone size: .
J gene: TRBJ1-1
D gene: .
CDR3 DNA: TGTGCCAGCAGTTACCTTAAGGACGGGAACCCTGAAGCTTTCTTT
CDR3 protein: CASSYLKDGNPEAFF

V gene: TRBV2
clone size: .
J gene: TRBJ2-7
D gene: .
CDR3 DNA: TGTGCCAGTTTTTTCAAGCAGAAGGCGGCATACGAGCAGTACTTC
CDR3 protein: CASFFKQKAAYEQYF

V gene: TRBV27
clone size: .
J gene: TRBJ1-5
D gene: .
CDR3 DNA: TGTGCCAGCAGTTCAGGGGCCGGCCAGCCCCAGCATTTT
CDR3 protein: CASSSGAGQPQHF

V gene: TRBV27
clone size: .
J gene: TRBJ2-2
D gene: TRBD1
CDR3 DNA: TGTGCCAGCAGTCCCGGACAGGGTTTCCCCGGGGAGCTGTTTTTT
CDR3 protein: CASSPGQGFPGELFF

V gene: TRBV28
clone size: .
J gene: TRBJ1-2
D gene: .
CDR3 DNA: TGTGCCAGCAGTTTGTTGGCCGTTAACTATGGCTACACCTTC
CDR3 protein: CASSLLAVNYGYTF

V gene: TRBV6-5
clone size: .
J gene: TRBJ2-3
D gene: TRBD2
CDR3 DNA: TGTGCCAGCAGTTACTCAGCTAGCGGGGTCCCAGATACGCAGTATTTT
CDR3 protein: CASSYSASGVPDTQYF

V gene: TRBV20-1
clone size: .
J gene: TRBJ1-4
D gene: .
CDR3 DNA: TGCAGTGCCGGGGAGGGGGAAAAACTGTTTTTT
CDR3 protein: CSAGEGEKLFF

V gene: TRBV30
clone size: .
J gene: TRBJ2-1
D gene: TRBD2
CDR3 DNA: TGTGCCTGGAGTGTACTGAGCGGGAGCAATGAGCAGTTCTTC
CDR3 protein: CAWSVLSGSNEQFF

V gene: TRBV29-1
clone size: .
J gene: TRBJ1-1
D gene: .
CDR3 DNA: TGCAGCGTTAATTACAGGGAGGGGACTGAAGCTTTCTTT
CDR3 protein: CSVNYREGTEAFF

V gene: TRBV12-5
clone size: few
J gene: TRBJ2-1
D gene: .
CDR3 DNA: TGTGCTAGTGCCGGGCCGACTATAGCTTCAAATGAGCAGTTCTTC
CDR3 protein: CASAGPTIASNEQFF

V gene: TRBV7-2
clone size: .
J gene: TRBJ2-3
D gene: .
CDR3 DNA: TGTGCCAGCAGAGCACACGGTTCGGAGGGAGATACGCAGTATTTT
CDR3 protein: CASRAHGSEGDTQYF

V gene: TRBV27
clone size: .
J gene: TRBJ2-3
D gene: TRBD1
CDR3 DNA: TGTGCCAGCAGTTTATCAGGCAGGGGGCTCACAGATACGCAGTATTTT
CDR3 protein: CASSLSGRGLTDTQYF

V gene: TRBV10-3
clone size: .
J gene: TRBJ1-4
D gene: TRBD1
CDR3 DNA: TGTGCCATCAGTGATGGGGGGACAGCTAATGAAAAACTGTTTTTT
CDR3 protein: CAISDGGTANEKLFF

V gene: TRBV27
clone size: .
J gene: TRBJ1-1
D gene: .
CDR3 DNA: TGTGCCAGCAGTTTGGCCAGGGATGACACTGAAGCTTTCTTT
CDR3 protein: CASSLARDDTEAFF

V gene: TRBV10-3
clone size: .
J gene: TRBJ1-2
D gene: TRBD1
CDR3 DNA: TGTGCCATCAGTTACACAGGGGAGGTCGGCTACACCTTC
CDR3 protein: CAISYTGEVGYTF

V gene: TRBV2
clone size: few
J gene: TRBJ2-7
D gene: TRBD1
CDR3 DNA: TGTGCCAGCAGTGGGATGACCAGCCTGGGACAGGAGGGCTACGAGCAGTACTTC
CDR3 protein: CASSGMTSLGQEGYEQYF

V gene: TRBV18
clone size: .
J gene: TRBJ2-2
D gene: TRBD1
CDR3 DNA: TGTGCCAGCTCACCACCTGTAGGCCGCCGGGACAGGGGAAACACCGGGGAGCTGTTTTTT
CDR3 protein: CASSPPVGRRDRGNTGELFF

V gene: TRBV27
clone size: .
J gene: TRBJ2-7
D gene: .
CDR3 DNA: TGTGCCAGCAGTATAGCGGTTCAGAGCTACGAGCAGTACTTC
CDR3 protein: CASSIAVQSYEQYF

V gene: TRBV18
clone size: .
J gene: TRBJ1-2
D gene: .
CDR3 DNA: TGTGCCAGCTCACCACAGGGGGATAACTATGGCTACACCTTC
CDR3 protein: CASSPQGDNYGYTF

V gene: TRBV11-2
clone size: .
J gene: TRBJ2-7
D gene: .
CDR3 DNA: TGTGCCAGCAGCTTAGACCCAGGGCCCGAGCAGTACTTC
CDR3 protein: CASSLDPGPEQYF

V gene: TRBV6-1
clone size: few
J gene: TRBJ1-5
D gene: TRBD1
CDR3 DNA: TGTGCCAGCAGTGAAAGGGGGCTCTGGAATCAGCCCCAGCATTTT
CDR3 protein: CASSERGLWNQPQHF

V gene: TRBV14
clone size: .
J gene: TRBJ1-2
D gene: TRBD1
CDR3 DNA: TGTGCCAGCAGCCAAGAGCAGGGGGCGGACGGCTACACCTTC
CDR3 protein: CASSQEQGADGYTF

V gene: TRBV6-6
clone size: .
J gene: TRBJ2-7
D gene: TRBD1
CDR3 DNA: TGTGCCAGCAGTTCCCCCGGGACAGGGGGTAACGAGCAGTACTTC
CDR3 protein: CASSSPGTGGNEQYF

V gene: TRBV29-1
clone size: .
J gene: TRBJ1-2
D gene: TRBD1
CDR3 DNA: TGCAGCGTTGAGATTACAGGGGGAGTCTCTGACGGCTACACCTTC
CDR3 protein: CSVEITGGVSDGYTF

V gene: TRBV5-4
clone size: .
J gene: TRBJ2-7
D gene: TRBD1
CDR3 DNA: TGTGCCAGCAGCATGGACAGGAAGCAGTACTTC
CDR3 protein: CASSMDRKQYF

V gene: TRBV30
clone size: .
J gene: TRBJ2-7
D gene: .
CDR3 DNA: TGTGCCTGGCCTTGGGACACTGAAACCTACGAGCAGTACTTC
CDR3 protein: CAWPWDTETYEQYF

V gene: TRBV28
clone size: .
J gene: TRBJ2-3
D gene: .
CDR3 DNA: TGTGCCAGCGGCAGAATTATTAGCACAGATACGCAGTATTTT
CDR3 protein: CASGRIISTDTQYF

V gene: TRBV4-3
clone size: .
J gene: TRBJ1-1
D gene: TRBD1
CDR3 DNA: TGCGCCAGCAGCCAAGATATAGGGGGCATGAACACTGAAGCTTTCTTT
CDR3 protein: CASSQDIGGMNTEAFF

V gene: TRBV4-2
clone size: .
J gene: TRBJ2-3
D gene: TRBD2
CDR3 DNA: TGTGCCAGCAGCCAAGAACAGGCGGGAGGGCCGACAGATACGCAGTATTTT
CDR3 protein: CASSQEQAGGPTDTQYF

V gene: TRBV2
clone size: .
J gene: TRBJ1-4
D gene: TRBD1
CDR3 DNA: TGTGCCAGCAGCGCAGGGGGAACCGCGTGGATTCAAAAACTGTTTTTT
CDR3 protein: CASSAGGTAWIQKLFF

V gene: TRBV5-1
clone size: .
J gene: TRBJ1-4
D gene: .
CDR3 DNA: TGCGCCAGCAGCGTAGGGACACTAAATGAAAAACTGTTTTTT
CDR3 protein: CASSVGTLNEKLFF

V gene: TRBV9
clone size: .
J gene: TRBJ1-1
D gene: TRBD1
CDR3 DNA: TGTGCCAGCAGCGTAGCCCCCGGGACAGGGGACGAAGCTTTCTTT
CDR3 protein: CASSVAPGTGDEAFF

V gene: TRBV18
clone size: .
J gene: TRBJ1-3
D gene: .
CDR3 DNA: TGTGCCAGCTCACCAGACAACTCTGGAAACACCATATATTTT
CDR3 protein: CASSPDNSGNTIYF

V gene: TRBV29-1
clone size: once
J gene: TRBJ1-1
D gene: TRBD1
CDR3 DNA: TGCAGCGTGATGACAGGGCTGAACACTGAAGCTTTCTTT
CDR3 protein: CSVMTGLNTEAFF

V gene: TRBV13
clone size: .
J gene: TRBJ2-1
D gene: TRBD2
CDR3 DNA: TGTGCCAGCAGCGCTCTAGCGGGGGACACGAAGCAGTTCTTC
CDR3 protein: CASSALAGDTKQFF

V gene: TRBV2
clone size: .
J gene: TRBJ1-5
D gene: .
CDR3 DNA: TGTGCCAGCAGTGATGCAGGGAATAGCAATCAGCCCCAGCATTTT
CDR3 protein: CASSDAGNSNQPQHF

V gene: TRBV15
clone size: .
J gene: TRBJ2-5
D gene: TRBD2
CDR3 DNA: TGTGCCACCAGCAGAGGTAGTGCGGGAGAAGAGACCCAGTACTTC
CDR3 protein: CATSRGSAGEETQYF

V gene: TRBV2
clone size: .
J gene: TRBJ2-3
D gene: TRBD1
CDR3 DNA: TGTGCCAGCAGTGTCCGACAGGGGAGTGCAGTAAATACGCAGTATTTT
CDR3 protein: CASSVRQGSAVNTQYF

V gene: TRBV4-3
clone size: .
J gene: TRBJ2-7
D gene: TRBD2
CDR3 DNA: TGCGCCAGCAGCCAATCCAGCGGGGGGGCCTACGAGCAGTACTTC
CDR3 protein: CASSQSSGGAYEQYF

V gene: TRBV27
clone size: .
J gene: TRBJ1-5
D gene: TRBD1
CDR3 DNA: TGTGCCAGCAGTCTGGGGACAGGACCTCAGCCCCAGCATTTT
CDR3 protein: CASSLGTGPQPQHF

V gene: TRBV2
clone size: .
J gene: TRBJ1-4
D gene: .
CDR3 DNA: TGTGCCAGCAGTGTAGGGGAAGGTGAAAAACTGTTTTTT
CDR3 protein: CASSVGEGEKLFF

V gene: TRBV7-2
clone size: .
J gene: TRBJ2-1
D gene: TRBD1
CDR3 DNA: TGTGCCAGCAGCTTGGACAGGGGAGGCTACAATGAGCAGTTCTTC
CDR3 protein: CASSLDRGGYNEQFF

V gene: TRBV28
clone size: .
J gene: TRBJ1-4
D gene: .
CDR3 DNA: TGTGCCAGCAGTTTTAGCGGAACTAATGAAAAACTGTTTTTT
CDR3 protein: CASSFSGTNEKLFF

V gene: TRBV7-2
clone size: .
J gene: TRBJ2-7
D gene: .
CDR3 DNA: TGTGCCAGCACCACGACTGGGGAGGCCGAGCAGTACTTC
CDR3 protein: CASTTTGEAEQYF

V gene: TRBV19
clone size: .
J gene: TRBJ1-1
D gene: TRBD1
CDR3 DNA: TGTGCCAGTAGCGGGACAGGAGTGGGATCGATCTCTGAAGCTTTCTTT
CDR3 protein: CASSGTGVGSISEAFF

V gene: TRBV13
clone size: .
J gene: TRBJ2-6
D gene: .
CDR3 DNA: TGTGCCAGCAGCTTTGCTAGCCTACTTGGGGCCAACGTCCTGACTTTC
CDR3 protein: CASSFASLLGANVLTF

V gene: TRBV2
clone size: few
J gene: TRBJ1-2
D gene: .
CDR3 DNA: TGTGCCACCACCTTGGGGGCAGGCTATGGCTACACCTTC
CDR3 protein: CATTLGAGYGYTF